One TCR beta chain is described in this entry. This specimen comes from a study of control samples from healthy donors and cancer patients. Profiled with immunoSEQ multiplex PCR; TCRdb holds only in-frame clones, not every one. This sample has some 140,000 clones, with less than 90% found just once. The sample was blood. The source is a woman in her thirties in good health.

The CDR3 DNA reads TGTGCCAGCAGCTTGGGCGGGAGAACAGATACGCAGTATTTT. It encodes CASSLGGRTDTQYF. This chain connects TRBV5-5 to TRBJ2-3, with 7 bases that match TRBD2. The germline V gene encodes CDR1 SGHKS and CDR2 YYEKEE (reference sequence). This CDR3 has 14 amino acids. V lost 0 bases, J lost 3 bases, and 1 base stayed unmatched.